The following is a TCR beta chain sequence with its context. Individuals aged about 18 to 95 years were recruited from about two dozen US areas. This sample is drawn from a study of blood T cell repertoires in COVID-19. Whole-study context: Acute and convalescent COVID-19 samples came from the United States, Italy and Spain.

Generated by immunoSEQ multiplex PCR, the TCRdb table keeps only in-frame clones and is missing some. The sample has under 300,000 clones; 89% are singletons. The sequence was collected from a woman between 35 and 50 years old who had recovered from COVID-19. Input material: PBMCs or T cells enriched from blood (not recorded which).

The CDR3 sequence is CSVGRQNEKLFF. The DNA for the CDR3 is TGCAGCGTTGGTCGACAGAATGAAAAACTGTTTTTT. The chain has TRBV29-1 and TRBJ1-4, with a possible D match to TRBD1 (5 bases). Germline V lookup: CDR1 SQVTM, CDR2 ANQGSEA. Trimming removed 4 bases from V and 5 bases from J, with 8 bases in between. The CDR3 extends over 12 amino acids.